One sample yielded the 21 T cell receptor beta chains listed below, sequenced in a study of T cell changes during pregnancy in multiple sclerosis. The assay was immunoSEQ multiplex PCR, and TCRdb's table has in-frame clones only and misses some. The table has roughly 40,000 clones, about 90% seen once. This specimen was CD4+ T cells from peripheral blood mononuclear cells, taken before pregnancy. These receptors were taken from a female donor with multiple sclerosis, enrolled in a pregnancy study.

Only one count was recorded for this clone. This chain joins TRBV27 and TRBJ2-1, with 11 bases identical to TRBD1. V shed 5 bases and J 0 bases; nucleotides not matched to a gene: 3. The germline V gene encodes CDR1 MNHEY and CDR2 SMNVEV (reference sequence). The CDR3 contains 16 residues. The DNA for the CDR3 is TGTGCCAGCAGTATCGGACAGGGGGCCTCCTACAATGAGCAGTTCTTC. Translating gives CASSIGQGASYNEQFF.

In this sample, this clone turned up a few times. CDR3 sequence (DNA): TGTGCCAGTAAATTGGGGGCGCTCCGTGGCTACACCTTC. Translated: CASKLGALRGYTF. The chain links TRBV19 to TRBJ1-2, with TRBD1 as a possible D gene (6 bases). This CDR3 is 13 amino acids long. The V end lost 7 bases, the J end lost 7 bases, and 16 bases lay between the germline ends. From germline, CDR1 is LNHDA and CDR2 SQIVND (reference sequence). Complete variable domain (other parts from reference TRBV19 and TRBJ1-2): DGGITQSPKYLFRKEGQNVTLSCEQNLNHDAMYWYRQDPGQGLRLIYYSQIVNDFQKGDIAEGYSVSREKKESFPLTVTSAQKNPTAFYLCASKLGALRGYTFGSGTRLTVV.

This clone was detected once. The V and J genes are TRBV18 and TRBJ1-1; D ambiguous. The germline V gene encodes CDR1 KGHSH and CDR2 LQKENI. Trimming pared 3 bases from V and 3 bases from J, leaving 8 bases between. CDR3 length: 13 amino acids. CDR3: CASSPVRDTEAFF. CDR3 DNA sequence: TGTGCCAGCTCACCCGTCCGGGACACTGAAGCTTTCTTT.

The chain employs TRBV14 and TRBJ1-2, with 7 bases identical to TRBD1. Trimming took 1 base from V and 5 from J; bases not matched to a gene: 10. Per germline, CDR1 SGHDN and CDR2 FVKESK. This CDR3 contains 16 residues. The CDR3 DNA reads TGTGCCAGCAGCCAAGCGGGGCCCGGGACAGCGTATGGCTACACCTTC. It yields the protein CASSQAGPGTAYGYTF.

This clone was recorded only once. The V and J genes are TRBV7-2 and TRBJ2-3; the match to TRBD1 covers 8 bases. In germline, CDR1 is SGHTA, CDR2 FQGNSA. V trimming: 1 base; J trimming: 4 bases; junction bases outside the gene matches: 7. The CDR3 sequence is 16 residues long. The CDR3 DNA is TGTGCCAGCAGCTTAGATTCAGGGGGCCGGGCAGATACGCAGTATTTT. Translation gives CASSLDSGGRADTQYF.

The genes are TRBV25-1 and TRBJ2-3; TRBD2 might be the D (6 bases). The CDR3 covers 15 residues. Trimming removed 2 bases from V and 3 bases from J, with 12 bases in between. Germline V gives CDR1 MGHDK, CDR2 SYGVNS. The CDR3 DNA sequence: TGTGCCAGCAGTGAAGGGGGGATAAGAACAGATACGCAGTATTTT. Its protein product is CASSEGGIRTDTQYF.

This clone came up once. This rearrangement joins TRBV6-5 to TRBJ1-2, with TRBD1 identical over 7 bases. The ends lost 4 bases at V and 4 bases at J; junction bases unmatched: 3. In germline, CDR1 is MNHEY, CDR2 SVGAGI. The CDR3 loop spans 13 amino acids. The CDR3 bases are TGTGCCAGCAGTTCAGACAGGGTCTATGGCTACACCTTC. This gives the protein CASSSDRVYGYTF.

The chain employs TRBV7-9 and TRBJ1-5, with 7 bases identical to TRBD1. Germline trimming cut 1 base from V and 13 bases from J; bases unmatched to any gene: 7. CDR3 size: 13 residues. Germline CDR1 is SEHNR and CDR2 is FQNEAQ (reference sequence). The CDR3 here is CASSLGGTVQQHF. CDR3 coding DNA: TGTGCCAGCAGCTTAGGTGGGACAGTGCAGCAGCATTTT. The whole variable domain, filled in from reference TRBV7-9 and TRBJ1-5, reads DTGVSQNPRHKITKRGQNVTFRCDPISEHNRLYWYRQTLGQGPEFLTYFQNEAQLEKSRLLSDRFSAERPKGSFSTLEIQRTEQGDSAMYLCASSLGGTVQQHFGDGTRLSIL.

This clone was counted once. The chain is built from TRBV7-6 and TRBJ2-2; 7 positions match TRBD1. This CDR3 comprises 14 residues. Germline values: CDR1 SGHVS, CDR2 FNYEAQ. V trimming: 6 bases; J trimming: 8 bases; junction bases outside the gene matches: 9. CDR3 in DNA: TGTGCCAGCAGTCACAGGGGCAGTCTTGGGGAGCTGTTTTTT. Protein product: CASSHRGSLGELFF.

In its sample, this clone was seen once. The V gene is TRBV6-5, the J gene TRBJ2-1; TRBD2 matches 8 bases. V dropped 6 bases and J dropped 10; count of bases not matched to a gene: 5. Germline assignment: CDR1 MNHEY and CDR2 SVGAGI. This CDR3 has 12 residues. The CDR3 sequence is CASSRTSGEQFF. The DNA of the CDR3 is TGTGCCAGCAGCCGTACTAGCGGCGAGCAGTTCTTC.

The J gene is TRBJ1-5, the V gene TRBV2, with 7 nucleotides matching TRBD1. The CDR3 covers 16 residues. V dropped 6 bases and J dropped 1; count of bases not matched to a gene: 9. Per the germline V gene, CDR1 is SNHLY and CDR2 is FYNNEI. As DNA, the CDR3 is TGTGCCAGCAGAGGAGACGGGACAGCCAGCAATCAGCCCCAGCATTTT. Translated: CASRGDGTASNQPQHF.

The rearrangement joins TRBV5-6 to TRBJ2-7, with TRBD2 identical over 13 bases. This CDR3 is 16 amino acids long. Trimming took 2 bases from V and 4 from J; bases not matched to a gene: 6. The germline CDR1 and CDR2 sequences are SGHDT and YYEEEE. CDR3 DNA: TGTGCCAGCAGCTTAAAAACTAGCGGGGGGGCATACGAGCAGTACTTC. Its translation: CASSLKTSGGAYEQYF.

This chain joins TRBV6-5 and TRBJ2-7; TRBD1 might be the D (5 bases). The CDR3 consists of 14 residues. CDR1 is MNHEY and CDR2 is SVGAGI in the germline V gene. Trimming shortened V by 0 bases and J by 0 bases, and 6 bases separated the two germline ends. The CDR3 nucleotides read TGTGCCAGCAGTTACTCAGACAGCTCCTACGAGCAGTACTTC. Protein sequence: CASSYSDSSYEQYF.

J is TRBJ1-2 and V is TRBV15; 11 positions agree with TRBD1. CDR3 length: 17 amino acids. Germline CDR1 and CDR2: LNHNV and YYDKDF (reference sequence). With 0 bases clipped from V and 4 bases from J, the junction kept 7 bases outside the gene matches. In DNA form, the CDR3 reads TGTGCCACCAGCAGAGATCTGGACAGGGGGCAGATCTATGGCTACACCTTC. Residues: CATSRDLDRGQIYGYTF.

This chain uses TRBV25-1 with TRBJ2-1; tentatively, D is TRBD2 (7 bases). Germline V CDR1 and CDR2: MGHDK, SYGVNS. The CDR3 runs to 14 residues. V lost 4 bases, J lost 9 bases, and 16 bases lay in between. In nucleotides, the CDR3 is TGTGCCAGCAGTGGGCCGGGACTACAGGGTGAGCAGTTCTTC. It is translated as CASSGPGLQGEQFF.

V is TRBV6-4 and J is TRBJ1-1; possibly TRBD1 for D (6 bases). Germline V gives CDR1 MRHNA, CDR2 SNTAGT. This CDR3 has 14 amino acids. Trimming removed 0 bases from V and 1 base from J, with 6 bases in between. The CDR3 nucleotides are TGTGCCAGCAGTGACTCAGGGGGGAACACTGAAGCTTTCTTT. Its protein product is CASSDSGGNTEAFF.

The chain recombines TRBV27 with TRBJ2-3; 8 bases line up with TRBD2. Trimming removed 8 bases from V and 1 base from J; junction bases left unmatched: 11. The CDR3 contains 16 residues. CDR1 MNHEY and CDR2 SMNVEV come from the germline V gene (reference sequence). CDR3 nucleotide sequence: TGTGCCAGCCGGAAATTCGGGGGGGTCCGCACAGATACGCAGTATTTT. Translation: CASRKFGGVRTDTQYF.

The table lists this clone with a few counts. This chain connects TRBV27 to TRBJ1-6; 7 bases align to TRBD1. Germline CDR1 is MNHEY and CDR2 is SMNVEV (reference sequence). This CDR3 is built from 17 residues. Trimming cost V 3 bases and J 6 bases; bases outside gene matches: 11. The CDR3 is CASSFLRTGTANSPLHF. CDR3 in DNA: TGTGCCAGCAGTTTCCTAAGAACCGGGACAGCTAATTCACCCCTCCACTTT.

The chain joins TRBV7-2 to TRBJ1-2; 8 bases align to TRBD1. Germline-derived CDR1 and CDR2 are SGHTA and FQGNSA. The CDR3 has 14 residues. V trimming: 1 base; J trimming: 8 bases; junction bases outside the gene matches: 6. The CDR3 DNA follows: TGTGCCAGCAGCTTAGACGGACAGGGCCGGGGCTACACCTTC. Translating it yields CASSLDGQGRGYTF.

In DNA form, the CDR3 reads TGTGCCAGCAGCGCCCGACTAGCGATCTACGAGCAGTACTTC. The encoded protein is CASSARLAIYEQYF. The chain is built from TRBV13 and TRBJ2-7, with 8 bases fitting TRBD2. V was pared by 5 bases and J by 3 bases, with 6 bases of the junction left unmatched. The germline V gene has CDR1 PRHDT and CDR2 FYEKMQ (reference sequence). The CDR3 has 14 amino acids.

In DNA form, the CDR3 reads TGTGCCAGCTCACCAAGAAACAGTAATGAAAAACTGTTTTTT. Translation: CASSPRNSNEKLFF. The rearrangement links TRBV18 to TRBJ1-4; D call uncertain. Germline values: CDR1 KGHSH, CDR2 LQKENI. The CDR3 totals 14 residues. V was pared by 2 bases and J by 4 bases, with 8 bases between.